The 30 T cell receptor beta chains reported below all come from one sample, sequenced in a study of CD8 T cells in ankylosing spondylitis (TCRdb year 2017). Libraries were built with 5' RACE. This sample was sequenced with an Illumina HiSeq 2500. The raw public reads went through TCRdb reprocessing: fastp at Q25, MiXCR clone calling, in-frame beta chains kept. Each CDR3 protein appears once, grouped with its most common genes and DNA. A total of some 220,000 distinct CDR3 sequences appear in this sample, under 12% of them only once. The ten largest clones take up approximately 2.5% of the sample. Input material: blood, either unsorted or a sorted T cell fraction (not recorded which). All receptors come from a male donor with ankylosing spondylitis or in good health (not recorded which).

This clonotype was seen repeatedly, ten times or more. The J gene is TRBJ1-1, the V gene TRBV20-1; weak D call: TRBD1 (5 bases). V was cut by 0 bases and J by 6 bases, with 17 bases left in between. The CDR3 runs to 15 residues. Looked up from germline, CDR1 is DFQATT and CDR2 is SNEGSKA (reference sequence). DNA for the CDR3: TGCAGTGCTAGAGAGTGGGACGGGTTCGGCGCTGAAGCTTTCTTT. Its protein product is CSAREWDGFGAEAFF.

The chain combines TRBV6-1 with TRBJ1-6; 7 nucleotides agree with TRBD1. The CDR3 covers 14 residues. CDR1 is MNHNS, CDR2 SASEGT, per germline. The CDR3 nucleotides are TGTGCAATTCGACAGGGACTAAATTGGTTACCCCTCCACTTT. Protein sequence: CAIRQGLNWLPLHF.

This clonotype was detected only a few times. DNA of the CDR3: TGTGCCAGCAGCTCGGATGGGACTAGGTTTTACAATGAGCAGTTCTTC. Its translation: CASSSDGTRFYNEQFF. V and J are TRBV11-2 and TRBJ2-1, with 8 bases identical to TRBD2. V lost 4 bases to trimming and J lost 4 bases; unmatched junction nucleotides: 9. The CDR3 is 16 residues long. CDR1 and CDR2 (germline): SGHAT, FQNNGV. Complete variable domain (other parts from reference TRBV11-2 and TRBJ2-1): EAGVAQSPRYKIIEKRQSVAFWCNPISGHATLYWYQQILGQGPKLLIQFQNNGVVDDSQLPKDRFSAERLKGVDSTLKIQPAKLEDSAVYLCASSSDGTRFYNEQFFGPGTRLTVL.

Only a few counts were recorded for this clonotype. The rearrangement links TRBV18 to TRBJ1-1, with 7 bases fitting TRBD1. The V and J ends lost 3 bases and 0 bases, in that order; junction bases with no gene match: 7. Germline V gene lookup returns CDR1 KGHSH and CDR2 LQKENI. This CDR3 spans 16 amino acids. DNA of the CDR3: TGTGCCAGCTCACCCCCAGGGGGGGGGCTGAACACTGAAGCTTTCTTT. Translation gives CASSPPGGGLNTEAFF.

This clonotype showed up many times. J is TRBJ2-1 and V is TRBV7-9; perhaps TRBD2 as D (5 bases). V was clipped by 4 bases and J by 7 bases, with 11 bases between them. Germline V gene lookup returns CDR1 SEHNR and CDR2 FQNEAQ (reference sequence). CDR3 length: 13 amino acids. This CDR3 reads CASSYRTGNEQFF. The CDR3 region has the DNA TGTGCCAGCAGCTACCGAACGGGGAATGAGCAGTTCTTC.

This clonotype appeared many times. The chain recombines TRBV4-2 with TRBJ2-7; TRBD1 matches 10 bases. Per the germline V gene, CDR1 is LGHNA and CDR2 is YNFKEQ. After removal of 3 bases from V and 3 bases from J, the junction contained 5 bases not matched to a gene. The CDR3 spans 15 residues. The CDR3 loop reads CASSQAGTGDYEQYF. The DNA of the CDR3 is TGTGCCAGCAGCCAGGCCGGGACAGGGGACTACGAGCAGTACTTC.

In this sample, this clonotype turned up many times. V is TRBV5-6 and J is TRBJ2-2; the match to TRBD2 covers 8 bases. Per germline, CDR1 SGHDT and CDR2 YYEEEE. The CDR3 runs 14 residues. V lost 2 bases and J lost 6; bases outside the gene matches: 3. DNA of the CDR3: TGTGCCAGCAGCTTAACTAGCGGTGCCGGGGAGCTGTTTTTT. Protein product: CASSLTSGAGELFF.

This clonotype has ten or more counts. The rearrangement uses TRBV12-3 or TRBV12-4 and TRBJ1-1; no clear D gene. This CDR3 has 12 residues. The ends were cut back, 6 bases at V and 7 bases at J, with 12 bases in the middle. The CDR3 nucleotides read TGTGCCAGCAGCCTAAACCCGTTTGAAGCTTTCTTT. This encodes CASSLNPFEAFF.

This clonotype was picked up many times. As DNA, the CDR3 is TGTGCCAGCAGAGGGTCGGGTGAAAAACTGTTTTTT. Protein product: CASRGSGEKLFF. This chain links TRBV25-1 with TRBJ1-4; no clear D. The germline V gene has CDR1 MGHDK and CDR2 SYGVNS. There are 12 residues in the CDR3. Deletions cut 6 bases from V and 7 bases from J, with 9 bases between. The variable domain in full, completed from reference TRBV25-1 and TRBJ1-4, reads EADIYQTPRYLVIGTGKKITLECSQTMGHDKMYWYQQDPGMELHLIHYSYGVNSTEKGDLSSESTVSRIRTEHFPLTLESARPSHTSQYLCASRGSGEKLFFGSGTQLSVL.

This clonotype was detected ten times or more. J is TRBJ1-5 and V is TRBV4-2; D uncertain. V was clipped by 1 base and J by 5 bases, with 3 bases between them. This CDR3 has 12 amino acids. The germline gives CDR1 LGHNA, CDR2 YNFKEQ. CDR3 sequence: CASSQADQPQHF. DNA for the CDR3: TGTGCCAGCAGCCAAGCGGATCAGCCCCAGCATTTT.

This clonotype was counted ten times or more. The V gene is TRBV20-1, the J gene TRBJ2-7; D is perhaps TRBD1 (5 bases). The length of the CDR3 is 13 residues. The germline V gene has CDR1 DFQATT and CDR2 SNEGSKA (reference sequence). V gave up 1 base and J gave up 2 bases, with 9 bases separating them. CDR3 sequence: CSARAAGPYEQYF. The CDR3 DNA is TGCAGTGCTAGAGCAGCAGGGCCCTACGAGCAGTACTTC.

Ten or more counts support this clonotype. The chain is built from TRBV15 and TRBJ1-4; tentatively, D is TRBD1 (5 bases). The CDR3 is 17 amino acids. The V and J ends lost 0 bases and 0 bases respectively, with 11 bases between them. CDR1 is LNHNV, CDR2 YYDKDF, per germline (reference sequence). This CDR3 is CATSRDLTVSTNEKLFF. The CDR3 DNA reads TGTGCCACCAGCAGAGACCTGACAGTATCAACTAATGAAAAACTGTTTTTT. Looking up the rest from reference TRBV15 and TRBJ1-4 gives the full variable domain: DAMVIQNPRYQVTQFGKPVTLSCSQTLNHNVMYWYQQKSSQAPKLLFHYYDKDFNNEADTPDNFQSRRPNTSFCFLDIRSPGLGDTAMYLCATSRDLTVSTNEKLFFGSGTQLSVL.

At least ten counts were recorded for this clonotype. The chain employs TRBV5-1 and TRBJ2-1, with TRBD2 matching 15 bases. V shed 3 bases, J shed 4 bases, and the junction held 8 bases outside the gene matches. CDR1 is SGHRS and CDR2 is YFSETQ in the germline V gene. This CDR3 comprises 18 residues. The CDR3 region is CASSSSGTSGRQYNEQFF. CDR3 coding DNA: TGCGCCAGCAGCTCCTCCGGGACTAGCGGGAGGCAATACAATGAGCAGTTCTTC.

In this sample, this clonotype turned up many times. J is TRBJ2-1 and V is TRBV5-1, with D uncertain. This CDR3 comprises 14 residues. Germline CDR1 is SGHRS and CDR2 is YFSETQ. V was clipped by 2 bases and J by 0 bases, with 6 bases between them. CDR3 protein: CASSFLSSYNEQFF. The CDR3 nucleotides read TGCGCCAGCAGCTTCCTGAGCTCCTACAATGAGCAGTTCTTC. Looking up the rest from reference TRBV5-1 and TRBJ2-1 gives the full variable domain: KAGVTQTPRYLIKTRGQQVTLSCSPISGHRSVSWYQQTPGQGLQFLFEYFSETQRNKGNFPGRFSGRQFSNSRSEMNVSTLELGDSALYLCASSFLSSYNEQFFGPGTRLTVL.

This clonotype has a count of ten or more. The V and J genes are TRBV20-1 and TRBJ1-5; a possible D gene is TRBD1 (5 bases). The CDR3 consists of 16 residues. Per germline, CDR1 DFQATT and CDR2 SNEGSKA (reference sequence). V was clipped by 3 bases and J by 0 bases, with 15 bases between them. The CDR3 sequence is CSARDSRGPSNQPQHF. CDR3 in DNA: TGCAGTGCTAGGGACTCGAGGGGCCCTAGCAATCAGCCCCAGCATTTT.

V gene TRBV12-3 or TRBV12-4 combines with J gene TRBJ1-6; unclear D gene. CDR3 size: 17 residues. Trimming pared 4 bases from V and 0 bases from J, leaving 13 bases between. This CDR3 reads CASSSGLPSSYNSPLHF. The CDR3 DNA sequence: TGTGCCAGCAGTTCTGGGCTCCCGAGCTCCTATAATTCACCCCTCCACTTT.

In this sample, this clonotype turned up many times. The chain uses TRBV30 and TRBJ1-1; D remains unclear. In germline, CDR1 is GTSNPN, CDR2 SVGIG (reference sequence). The CDR3 loop spans 15 amino acids. V was clipped by 4 bases and J by 3 bases, with 18 bases between them. This CDR3 reads CAWTPFFREDTEAFF. The CDR3 DNA reads as TGTGCCTGGACCCCCTTTTTTAGGGAGGACACTGAAGCTTTCTTT.

This clonotype was recorded many times. This chain connects TRBV20-1 to TRBJ2-3; D is ambiguous. The germline V gene encodes CDR1 DFQATT and CDR2 SNEGSKA (reference sequence). Trimming cost V 5 bases and J 0 bases, with 12 bases left between them. The CDR3 has 14 residues. The chain's CDR3 is CSAPKGASTDTQYF. Here the CDR3 DNA reads TGCAGTGCTCCCAAGGGTGCTAGCACAGATACGCAGTATTTT.

The sample holds many counts of this clonotype. This rearrangement joins TRBV12-3 or TRBV12-4 to TRBJ2-2, with D hard to call. V was pared by 3 bases and J by 6 bases, with 8 bases between. The CDR3 has 13 residues. The CDR3 is CASSFSGPGELFF. In nucleotides, the CDR3 is TGTGCCAGCAGTTTTAGTGGGCCCGGGGAGCTGTTTTTT.

The sample holds many counts of this clonotype. CDR3 residues: CARQLKQGPNYGYTF. The CDR3 bases are TGTGCCAGACAACTCAAGCAAGGGCCTAACTATGGCTACACCTTC. V usage is TRBV2 and J usage is TRBJ1-2; D is ambiguous. V was trimmed by 9 bases and J by 0 bases, leaving 17 bases between them. Germline values: CDR1 SNHLY, CDR2 FYNNEI. The CDR3 has 15 residues.

J is TRBJ1-2 and V is TRBV7-9, with D hard to call. CDR1 and CDR2 (germline): SEHNR, FQNEAQ (reference sequence). The length of the CDR3 is 14 residues. The V and J ends lost 1 base and 8 bases respectively, with 14 bases between them. The CDR3 sequence is CASSLDGLSGGYTF. CDR3 DNA: TGTGCCAGCAGCTTAGATGGCCTCTCAGGCGGCTACACCTTC.

This clonotype was counted ten times or more. This sequence joins TRBV12-3 or TRBV12-4 and TRBJ2-7; D gene unclear. The CDR3 spans 12 residues. V was cut by 4 bases and J by 9 bases, with 13 bases left in between. The CDR3 nucleotides read TGTGCCAGCAGTTATCGGGCGGCCGGGCAGTACTTC. Amino acids: CASSYRAAGQYF.

There are many counts of this clonotype. This chain uses TRBV7-9 with TRBJ2-2; tentative D call: TRBD2 (6 bases). The CDR3 sequence is 13 residues long. Germline V lookup: CDR1 SEHNR, CDR2 FQNEAQ (reference sequence). Deletions cut 0 bases from V and 15 bases from J, with 14 bases between. The CDR3 bases are TGTGCCAGCAGCTTAGCGGGGGAGGCGACCTTGTTTTTT. This translates into CASSLAGEATLFF.

In this sample, this clonotype turned up a few times. The rearrangement links TRBV13 to TRBJ2-3, with D perhaps TRBD2 (6 bases). This CDR3 spans 17 amino acids. The V and J ends lost 4 bases and 1 base respectively, with 18 bases between them. CDR1 and CDR2 (germline): PRHDT, FYEKMQ (reference sequence). The CDR3: CASSSNIVGGRTDTQYF. In DNA, the CDR3 is TGTGCCAGCAGCTCGAACATAGTAGGAGGGCGCACAGATACGCAGTATTTT.

This clonotype was seen more than once but under ten times. The chain combines TRBV5-6 with TRBJ1-1, with D possibly being TRBD1 (5 bases). Germline V gene data show CDR1 as SGHDT and CDR2 as YYEEEE. The V and J ends lost 0 bases and 5 bases respectively, with 20 bases between them. This CDR3 spans 17 amino acids. CDR3 residues: CASSLGGSISGRTEAFF. For the CDR3, the DNA is TGTGCCAGCAGCTTGGGGGGGTCGATAAGCGGGAGGACTGAAGCTTTCTTT.

Ten or more counts support this clonotype. This sequence joins TRBV7-2 and TRBJ1-2; 9 positions match TRBD1. This CDR3 contains 15 residues. Germline V lookup: CDR1 SGHTA, CDR2 FQGNSA. The junction had 10 bases not matched to a gene; V was cut back by 4 bases and J by 7 bases. In DNA, the CDR3 is TGTGCCAGCAGCTCACAGGGGGCGGTGGGCATTGGCTACACCTTC. Translation gives CASSSQGAVGIGYTF.

This clonotype was seen repeatedly, ten times or more. The chain combines TRBV5-1 with TRBJ2-3; 7 nucleotides line up with TRBD2. This CDR3 has 14 residues. The V gene end was trimmed by 2 bases and the J gene end by 3 bases; junction bases not matched to a gene: 3. Germline CDR1 reads SGHRS; CDR2 reads YFSETQ. CDR3: CASSFGLETDTQYF. In nucleotides, the CDR3 is TGCGCCAGCAGCTTTGGACTAGAAACAGATACGCAGTATTTT.

This clonotype was counted ten times or more. The CDR3 DNA is TGCGCCAGCAGCCCGGGACAGGGGCGAAGTAGCAATCAGCCCCAGCATTTT. This translates into CASSPGQGRSSNQPQHF. The chain carries TRBV5-1 and TRBJ1-5; 10 bases match TRBD1. Germline trimming cut 4 bases from V and 0 bases from J; bases unmatched to any gene: 7. Looked up from germline, CDR1 is SGHRS and CDR2 is YFSETQ. CDR3 length equals 17 residues.

This clonotype was seen many times. The V gene is TRBV10-3, the J gene TRBJ2-1; the D gene is possibly TRBD2 (6 bases). Per germline, CDR1 ENHRY and CDR2 SYGVKD. The CDR3 has 13 amino acids. Trimming took off 6 bases at V and 9 bases at J, with 15 bases between the two ends. The CDR3 region has the DNA TGTGCCATCAGCGCCGCGGGGAGGACTGAGCAGTTCTTC. Protein sequence: CAISAAGRTEQFF.

This clonotype has ten or more counts. The chain is built from TRBV5-6 and TRBJ1-1; TRBD1 is a possible D gene (6 bases). Looked up from germline, CDR1 is SGHDT and CDR2 is YYEEEE. The length of the CDR3 is 14 residues. V shed 0 bases and J shed 1 base, with 7 bases lying between them. CDR3 residues: CASSLDRENTEAFF. In DNA form, the CDR3 reads TGTGCCAGCAGCTTGGACAGGGAGAACACTGAAGCTTTCTTT.